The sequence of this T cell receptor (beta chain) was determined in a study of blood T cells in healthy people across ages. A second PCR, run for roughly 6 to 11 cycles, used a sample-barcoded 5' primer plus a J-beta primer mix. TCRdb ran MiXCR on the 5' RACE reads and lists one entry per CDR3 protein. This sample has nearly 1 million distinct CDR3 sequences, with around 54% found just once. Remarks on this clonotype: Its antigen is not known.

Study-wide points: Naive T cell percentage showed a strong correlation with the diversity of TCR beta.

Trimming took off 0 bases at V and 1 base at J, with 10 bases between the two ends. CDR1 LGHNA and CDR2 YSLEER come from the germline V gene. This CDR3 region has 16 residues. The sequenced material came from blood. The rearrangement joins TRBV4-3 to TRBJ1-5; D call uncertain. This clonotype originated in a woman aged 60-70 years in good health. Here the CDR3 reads CASSQDLTASNQPQHF. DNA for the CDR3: TGCGCCAGCAGCCAAGATCTGACCGCAAGCAATCAGCCCCAGCATTTT.